This entry concerns a single T cell receptor beta chain. Its specificity is not known. The sample belongs to a study of T cell responses to AZD1222 COVID-19 vaccine. Study-wide background: Analysis merged second doses at about 4 or about 12 weeks.

The CDR3 contains 10 residues. V gave up 4 bases and J gave up 7 bases, with 2 bases separating them. The germline CDR1 and CDR2 sequences are SEHNR and FQNEAQ (reference sequence). Whole-study findings and limits: Only six people who got AZD1222 tested seropositive at baseline.

This table comes from immunoSEQ multiplex PCR, and its TCRdb copy is limited to in-frame clones, with some not included. The sample gives 80,000 or so clones, around 90% of which show up once; 1.5% is in the top ten. This specimen was peripheral blood, taken on day 0 of AZD1222 vaccination. The receptor was derived from an adult in good health. This sequence joins TRBV7-9 and TRBJ2-1; D gene uncertain. CDR3 amino acids: CASSYNEQFF. The CDR3 DNA is TGTGCCAGCAGCTATAATGAGCAGTTCTTC.